Below, 10 T cell receptor beta chains from the same sample are listed, as sequenced in a study of monozygotic twins with inflammatory bowel disease. TCRdb reanalyzed the 5' RACE reads and collapses them to one entry per CDR3 protein, without DNA. The data include about 160,000 distinct CDR3 sequences; the top ten clones carry approximately 2.4%. Sequencing was carried out using blood. These receptor sequences come from a human donor with ulcerative colitis or Crohn's disease, or a healthy co-twin of an affected twin (not recorded which).

The CDR3: CASSQGPGEVTEAFF. The chain recombines TRBV4-1 with TRBJ1-1; absent DNA, TCRdb's TRBD1 call cannot be checked. The CDR3 loop spans 15 amino acids. In germline, CDR1 is MGHRA, CDR2 YSYEKL.

The genes are TRBV5-1 and TRBJ1-1. The CDR3 is made up of 13 amino acids. The germline gives CDR1 SGHRS, CDR2 YFSETQ. The CDR3 reads CASSSDMNTEAFF. Complete variable domain (other parts from reference TRBV5-1 and TRBJ1-1): KAGVTQTPRYLIKTRGQQVTLSCSPISGHRSVSWYQQTPGQGLQFLFEYFSETQRNKGNFPGRFSGRQFSNSRSEMNVSTLELGDSALYLCASSSDMNTEAFFGQGTRLTVV.

The chain uses TRBV15 and TRBJ2-5; TCRdb calls TRBD1, which cannot be checked without DNA. Germline V gene lookup returns CDR1 LNHNV and CDR2 YYDKDF (reference sequence). This CDR3 has 16 amino acids. The CDR3 spells CATSRDNETEQETQYF.

The chain links TRBV5-5 to TRBJ2-3; TCRdb calls TRBD2, which cannot be checked without DNA. CDR3 size: 17 residues. Germline V gene lookup returns CDR1 SGHKS and CDR2 YYEKEE (reference sequence). CDR3 protein: CASSLATTSGDVDTQYF. Supplemented by reference TRBV5-5 and TRBJ2-3, the full variable domain reads DAGVTQSPTHLIKTRGQQVTLRCSPISGHKSVSWYQQVLGQGPQFIFQYYEKEERGRGNFPDRFSARQFPNYSSELNVNALLLGDSALYLCASSLATTSGDVDTQYFGPGTRLTVL.

This chain's CDR3 is CASSIGDGRTEAFF. This rearrangement joins TRBV19 to TRBJ1-1. The CDR3 is 14 amino acids. The V gene's germline CDR1 is LNHDA and CDR2 SQIVND (reference sequence).

The CDR3 here is CASRDVAEKPYEQYF. The J gene is TRBJ2-7, the V gene TRBV2. Germline CDR1 and CDR2: SNHLY and FYNNEI. The CDR3 has 15 residues. Variable domain in full (rest from reference TRBV2 and TRBJ2-7): EPEVTQTPSHQVTQMGQEVILRCVPISNHLYFYWYRQILGQKVEFLVSFYNNEISEKSEIFDDQFSVERPDGSNFTLKIRSTKLEDSAMYFCASRDVAEKPYEQYFGPGTRLTVT.

This chain connects TRBV27 to TRBJ1-5. CDR3 length equals 14 residues. Germline V lookup: CDR1 MNHEY, CDR2 SMNVEV (reference sequence). The CDR3: CASRAANSNQPQHF.

The rearrangement uses TRBV5-1 and TRBJ2-6. CDR1 is SGHRS and CDR2 is YFSETQ in the germline V gene. The CDR3 contains 16 residues. The chain's CDR3 is CASSLGEIPGANVLTF.

This chain uses TRBV15 with TRBJ2-2. Germline assignment: CDR1 LNHNV and CDR2 YYDKDF (reference sequence). The CDR3 has 13 amino acids. The CDR3 loop is CATSSRQYGELFF.

The gene calls are TRBV12-3 or TRBV12-4 and TRBJ2-2; TCRdb indicates TRBD1, and absent DNA this call remains unverified. The CDR3 has 19 amino acids. CDR3 amino acids: CASRGDRATKETNTGELFF.